These T cell receptor beta chains were read from a single sample in a study of cytomegalovirus exposure and HLA in healthy donors. TCRdb keeps only in-frame clones here, not all; method: immunoSEQ multiplex PCR. The sample has 85,000 to 100,000 clones; about four fifths are singletons. Sequenced material: PBMCs. These receptors were collected from a human donor in good health. CDR3s include the opening cysteine and the closing phenylalanine or tryptophan. The D gene is left open where the match is weak. Expanded clones are given a class, and other clones once, few, many or no size at all.

v_gene	d_gene	j_gene	abundance	CDR3aa	CDR3nt
TRBV19	TRBD1	TRBJ2-3	.	CASSSYRGFTDTQYF	TGTGCCAGTAGTTCCTACAGGGGATTCACAGATACGCAGTATTTT
TRBV19	.	TRBJ1-1	.	CASSTPFGTEAFF	TGTGCCAGTAGTACCCCCTTCGGGACTGAAGCTTTCTTT
TRBV30	TRBD2	TRBJ2-1	once	CAWRGTSGSGQFF	TGTGCCTGGAGAGGGACTAGCGGGAGTGGGCAGTTCTTC
TRBV30	.	TRBJ1-2	once	CAWSGRANYGYTF	TGTGCCTGGAGTGGGAGAGCTAACTATGGCTACACCTTC
TRBV14	.	TRBJ2-6	few	CASSQARGHFPGANVLTF	TGTGCCAGCAGCCAAGCTAGGGGACATTTCCCCGGGGCCAACGTCCTGACTTTC
TRBV6-5	.	TRBJ1-5	.	CASDIAYSNQPQHF	TGTGCCAGCGACATAGCGTATAGCAATCAGCCCCAGCATTTT
TRBV27	.	TRBJ2-1	.	CASSHGTGYNEQFF	TGTGCCAGCAGTCATGGGACTGGCTACAATGAGCAGTTCTTC
TRBV30	TRBD1	TRBJ2-7	.	CALSPRGPEQYF	TGTGCCTTATCCCCCAGGGGGCCCGAGCAGTACTTC
TRBV6-5	TRBD1	TRBJ2-7	.	CASSSRTGVPYEQYF	TGTGCCAGCAGTTCCCGGACAGGAGTCCCCTACGAGCAGTACTTC
TRBV10-1	TRBD2	TRBJ2-2	.	CASSDPRLAGDPGELFF	TGCGCCAGCAGTGACCCAAGATTAGCGGGAGATCCCGGGGAGCTGTTTTTT
TRBV29-1	TRBD2	TRBJ2-3	.	CSVKPGLAGGPTDTQYF	TGCAGCGTGAAACCCGGACTAGCGGGAGGACCCACAGATACGCAGTATTTT
TRBV5-1	TRBD2	TRBJ2-1	.	CASSFLAGEVDNYNEQFF	TGCGCCAGCAGCTTCCTGGCGGGAGAGGTCGATAACTACAATGAGCAGTTCTTC
TRBV7-8	TRBD1	TRBJ1-1	.	CASSADGTGHPSANTEAFF	TGTGCCAGCAGCGCGGATGGGACAGGACACCCCTCGGCGAACACTGAAGCTTTCTTT
TRBV4-1	TRBD2	TRBJ2-2	.	CASSQGGLAGANTGELFF	TGCGCCAGCAGCCAAGGGGGTCTAGCGGGTGCGAACACCGGGGAGCTGTTTTTT
TRBV6-1	.	TRBJ1-1	.	CASRDGLNTEAFF	TGTGCCAGCAGGGATGGGCTGAACACTGAAGCTTTCTTT
TRBV5-5	.	TRBJ2-5	.	CASRLGGAQTQYF	TGTGCCAGCAGACTTGGGGGGGCGCAGACCCAGTACTTC
TRBV5-1	TRBD1	TRBJ1-1	.	CVSSSSDRGLNTEAFF	TGCGTCAGCAGCTCGTCCGACAGGGGCCTGAACACTGAAGCTTTCTTT
TRBV4-2	TRBD2	TRBJ2-7	.	CASSQGGGAVDEQYF	TGTGCCAGCAGCCAAGGCGGGGGGGCTGTGGATGAGCAGTACTTC
TRBV5-4	TRBD1	TRBJ2-7	.	CASSKGGTGGYEQYF	TGTGCCAGCAGCAAGGGGGGGACAGGGGGCTACGAGCAGTACTTC
TRBV5-6	.	TRBJ2-2	.	CASSFTETKILNTGELFF	TGTGCCAGCAGCTTCACAGAGACTAAGATTTTAAACACCGGGGAGCTGTTTTTT
TRBV30	.	TRBJ1-2	once	CAWSEWFREPTDGYTF	TGTGCCTGGAGTGAGTGGTTCCGGGAGCCTACGGATGGCTACACCTTC
TRBV7-8	TRBD1	TRBJ1-5	.	CASSLAGQGDQPQHF	TGTGCCAGCAGCTTAGCCGGGCAGGGGGATCAGCCCCAGCATTTT